Here is one T cell receptor (beta chain) with its context. The sample belongs to a study of blood T cell repertoires in COVID-19. On the study more broadly: Acute and convalescent COVID-19 samples came from the United States, Italy and Spain. Sources were T cells, B-cell-depleted T cells, or PBMCs; the material itself was cDNA or gDNA.

This CDR3 contains 11 residues. Trimming shortened V by 5 bases and J by 1 base, and 2 bases separated the two germline ends. Per the germline V gene, CDR1 is SGHTA and CDR2 is FQGNSA. Sequencing was performed with immunoSEQ multiplex PCR; in TCRdb, only in-frame clones are kept and a portion is missing. The sample lists 97,000 or so clones; approximately 84% were seen once. The TCR originated in a middle-aged man with active or convalescent COVID-19. The specimen was peripheral blood. V is TRBV7-2 and J is TRBJ2-5; D is unresolved. The CDR3 region is CASSLQETQYF. CDR3 bases: TGTGCCAGCAGCCTCCAAGAGACCCAGTACTTC. The full variable domain, in which reference TRBV7-2 and TRBJ2-5 provide the parts outside the CDR3, is GAGVSQSPSNKVTEKGKDVELRCDPISGHTALYWYRQSLGQGLEFLIYFQGNSAPDKSGLPSDRFSAERTGGSVSTLTIQRTQQEDSAVYLCASSLQETQYFGPGTRLLVL.